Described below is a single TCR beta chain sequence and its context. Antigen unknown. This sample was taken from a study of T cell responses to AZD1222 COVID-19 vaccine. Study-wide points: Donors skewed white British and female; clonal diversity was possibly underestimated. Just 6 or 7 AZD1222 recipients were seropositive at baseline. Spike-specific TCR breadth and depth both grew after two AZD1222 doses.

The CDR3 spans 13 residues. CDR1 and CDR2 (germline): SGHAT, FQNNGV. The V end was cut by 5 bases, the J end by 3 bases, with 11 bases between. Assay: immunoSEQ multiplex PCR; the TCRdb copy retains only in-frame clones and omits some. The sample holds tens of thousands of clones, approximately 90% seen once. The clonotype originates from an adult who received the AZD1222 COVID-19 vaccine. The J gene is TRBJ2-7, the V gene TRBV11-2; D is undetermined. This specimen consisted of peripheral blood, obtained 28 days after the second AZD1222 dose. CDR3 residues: CASSAQTGYEQYF. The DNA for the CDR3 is TGTGCCAGCAGCGCCCAAACCGGCTACGAGCAGTACTTC.